This entry features one T cell receptor (beta chain) sequence. These data come from a study of OX40 agonist ivuxolimab in advanced cancers. As for the study in general: The drug used for patients, ivuxolimab, was an agonistic anti-OX40 (CD134) antibody. Across the patients, intravenous ivuxolimab was delivered every 2 weeks at 0.01 to 10 mg/kg.

Libraries were prepared by immunoSEQ multiplex PCR; TCRdb keeps only in-frame clonotypes and omits some of them. The sample lists tens of thousands of clones, roughly four fifths occurring once. There are 15 residues in the CDR3. Trimming stripped 3 bases from V and 4 bases from J, with 13 bases between. In germline, CDR1 is SNHLY, CDR2 FYNNEI. This clonotype was obtained from an adult with an advanced solid tumor such as melanoma, head and neck, liver or kidney cancer. The rearrangement joins TRBV2 to TRBJ1-5, with D maybe TRBD1 (5 bases). The sample was CD4+ or CD8+ T cells sorted from blood, taken in a trial of the OX40 agonist ivuxolimab. In nucleotides, the CDR3 is TGTGCCAGCAGTGATTTCACAGGCTCTAATCAGCCCCAGCATTTT. It translates to CASSDFTGSNQPQHF.